The sequence of this T cell receptor beta chain was determined in a study of CD8+ T cells in alopecia areata. Extraction and reverse transcription of RNA yielded cDNA as the sequencing template. Repertoires were generated with immunoSEQ multiplex PCR, while TCRdb's copy carries only in-frame clones and drops some. This sample has roughly 150,000 clones, with 55% found just once. The CDR3 is made up of 11 amino acids. Germline assignment: CDR1 LNHDA and CDR2 SQIVND (reference sequence). The V end lost 3 bases, the J end lost 6 bases, and 4 bases lay between the germline ends. This clone has only a few counts.

This sequence was found in a human donor in good health. Sample: CD4+ T cells sorted from blood. The chain has TRBV19 and TRBJ2-3; unclear D gene. CDR3 coding DNA: TGTGCCAGTAGTATTAGGGATACGCAGTATTTT. Its translation: CASSIRDTQYF.